This TCR beta chain originates from a study of blood T cell repertoires in COVID-19. In the source study's methods: The assay estimated nucleated cells by amplifying reference gene primers. Some clones are missing from TCRdb's copy, which holds only in-frame ones; the method was immunoSEQ multiplex PCR. Clone size and V and J calls were adopted from that table, with D and trimming inferred from the DNA. Of 350,000 to 400,000 clones listed, about 89% were seen once; the top ten hold approximately 3%. The specimen was peripheral blood. The sequence was obtained from a woman aged 30 to 39 with COVID-19, enrolled during active disease.

The CDR3 DNA reads TGTGCCATGCAGGGACAGTACCACTCTGGAAACACCATATATTTT. As protein: CAMQGQYHSGNTIYF. The chain is built from TRBV10-3 and TRBJ1-3, with TRBD1 matching 7 bases. The CDR3 covers 15 residues. Germline lookup yields CDR1 ENHRY and CDR2 SYGVKD. V lost 9 bases to trimming and J lost 0 bases; unmatched junction nucleotides: 8.